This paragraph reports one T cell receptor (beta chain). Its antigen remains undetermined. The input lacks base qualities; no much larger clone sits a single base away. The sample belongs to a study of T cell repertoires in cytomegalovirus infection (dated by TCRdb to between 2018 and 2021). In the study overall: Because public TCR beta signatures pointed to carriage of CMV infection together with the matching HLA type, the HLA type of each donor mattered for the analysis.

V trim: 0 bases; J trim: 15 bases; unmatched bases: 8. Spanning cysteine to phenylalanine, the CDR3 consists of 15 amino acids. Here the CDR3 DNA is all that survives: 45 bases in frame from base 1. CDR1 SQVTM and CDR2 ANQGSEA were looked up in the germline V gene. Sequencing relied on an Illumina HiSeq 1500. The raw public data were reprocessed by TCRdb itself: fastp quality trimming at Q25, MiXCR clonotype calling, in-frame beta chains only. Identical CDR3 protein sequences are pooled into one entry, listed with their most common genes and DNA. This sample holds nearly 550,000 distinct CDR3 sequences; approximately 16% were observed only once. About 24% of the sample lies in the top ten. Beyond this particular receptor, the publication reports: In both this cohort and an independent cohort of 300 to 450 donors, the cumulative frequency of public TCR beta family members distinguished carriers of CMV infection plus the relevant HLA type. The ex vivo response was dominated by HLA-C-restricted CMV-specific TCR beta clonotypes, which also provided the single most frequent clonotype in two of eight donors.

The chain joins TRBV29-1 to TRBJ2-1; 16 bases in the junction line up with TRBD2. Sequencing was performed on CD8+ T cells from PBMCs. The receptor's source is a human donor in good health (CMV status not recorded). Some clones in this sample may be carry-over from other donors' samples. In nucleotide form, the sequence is TGCAGCGTTGAAGAGGGACTAGCGGGGGGGCTTGGTGGGTTCTTC. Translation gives CSVEEGLAGGLGGFF.